The 19 T cell receptor beta chains below come from one sample, sequenced in a study of shared clonotypes between healthy human individuals. This table comes from immunoSEQ multiplex PCR, and its TCRdb copy is limited to in-frame clones, with some not included. The sample consists of approximately 710,000 clones, less than 95% of them appearing once. Sequenced sample: memory CD8+ T cells from PBMCs. Subset in this sample: CD45RO+ cells pooled with CCR7-negative TemRA cells. The receptors stem from a man aged 18 to 29 in good health. Some clones in this sample may be carry-over from other donors' samples.

This clone was detected only once. The rearrangement joins TRBV4-3 to TRBJ2-1, with TRBD2 matching 7 bases. This CDR3 has 13 residues. Germline V gene sequence: CDR1 LGHNA, CDR2 YSLEER. V shed 5 bases, J shed 7 bases, and the junction held 5 bases outside the gene matches. CDR3: CASSGAGVNEQFF. The CDR3 bases are TGCGCCAGCAGCGGGGCGGGGGTGAATGAGCAGTTCTTC.

V gene TRBV29-1 combines with J gene TRBJ1-1; D call uncertain. The germline CDR1 and CDR2 sequences are SQVTM and ANQGSEA. Trimming took off 8 bases at V and 1 base at J, with 11 bases between the two ends. The CDR3 contains 12 residues. This chain's CDR3 is CSSGPGNTEAFF. In DNA form, the CDR3 reads TGCAGCTCAGGCCCGGGGAACACTGAAGCTTTCTTT.

CDR3 sequence reads: CASSPPPDRIEAFF. DNA of the CDR3: TGTGCCAGTAGTCCCCCCCCCGACAGAATAGAAGCTTTCTTT. The chain combines TRBV19 with TRBJ1-1; maybe TRBD1 (5 bases). Germline values: CDR1 LNHDA, CDR2 SQIVND (reference sequence). The CDR3 consists of 14 residues. The V end lost 5 bases, the J end lost 8 bases, and 18 bases lay between the germline ends. Drawing the rest from reference TRBV19 and TRBJ1-1, the complete variable domain is DGGITQSPKYLFRKEGQNVTLSCEQNLNHDAMYWYRQDPGQGLRLIYYSQIVNDFQKGDIAEGYSVSREKKESFPLTVTSAQKNPTAFYLCASSPPPDRIEAFFGQGTRLTVV.

The chain links TRBV9 to TRBJ1-4; possibly TRBD1 for D (5 bases). Germline V gene lookup returns CDR1 SGDLS and CDR2 YYNGEE. V was cut by 4 bases and J by 8 bases, with 9 bases left in between. This CDR3 is built from 12 residues. The CDR3, as DNA: TGTGCCAGCAGCTCTCGGGACGAAAAACTGTTTTTT. Its translation: CASSSRDEKLFF.

The chain links TRBV7-7 to TRBJ2-1; no clear D. CDR1 and CDR2 (germline): SSHAT, FNYEAQ (reference sequence). The CDR3 contains 15 residues. Between the trimmed V and J ends, which lost 5 bases and 0 bases, there was a span of 11 bases. The CDR3, as DNA: TGTGCCAGCAGCGCGAGTCTGAGCTCCTACAATGAGCAGTTCTTC. Translation gives CASSASLSSYNEQFF.

The rearrangement uses TRBV19 and TRBJ1-5, with TRBD1 as a possible D gene (5 bases). The CDR3 is made up of 15 amino acids. From germline, CDR1 is LNHDA and CDR2 SQIVND (reference sequence). Deletions cut 3 bases from V and 6 bases from J, with 15 bases between. CDR3 coding DNA: TGTGCCAGTAGTATCTCCGGGGGGGACTCTCAGCCCCAGCATTTT. Encoded protein: CASSISGGDSQPQHF.

The chain joins TRBV12-5 to TRBJ1-1; D is uncertain. Trimming took 1 base from V and 8 from J, leaving 11 bases between them. The germline V gene has CDR1 LGHNT and CDR2 FRNRAP. The CDR3 is made up of 13 amino acids. This chain's CDR3 is CASGLGPPAEAFF. CDR3 coding DNA: TGTGCTAGTGGTTTGGGCCCCCCCGCGGAAGCTTTCTTT.

This clone has a count of ten or more. The chain couples TRBV4-1 to TRBJ2-5; the D gene could be TRBD1 or TRBD2 (6 bases each). Germline CDR1 and CDR2: MGHRA and YSYEKL. V shed 0 bases and J shed 3 bases, with 20 bases lying between them. The CDR3 spans 18 residues. Written as DNA, the CDR3 is TGCGCCAGCAGCCAAGATTCCCGACTCGGGGGCATAAAAGAGACCCAGTACTTC. Protein product: CASSQDSRLGGIKETQYF.

This chain joins TRBV11-2 and TRBJ2-3; D remains unclear. The CDR3 has 13 residues. Deletions cut 6 bases from V and 2 bases from J, with 9 bases between. Germline CDR1 SGHAT, CDR2 FQNNGV. The CDR3 reads CASRSRDTDTQYF. DNA for the CDR3: TGTGCCAGCAGGTCAAGGGACACAGATACGCAGTATTTT.

This clone was detected only once. The chain uses TRBV7-9 and TRBJ1-5; D is unclear. The V and J ends lost 1 base and 2 bases respectively, with 9 bases between them. Germline V gene data show CDR1 as SEHNR and CDR2 as FQNEAQ (reference sequence). The CDR3 has 15 residues. CDR3: CASSLGGMRNQPQHF. The CDR3 coding sequence is TGTGCCAGCAGCTTAGGCGGGATGCGCAATCAGCCCCAGCATTTT.

The genes are TRBV5-4 and TRBJ2-7; TRBD2 matches at 7 bases. J lost 6 bases, V lost 4 bases, and 10 bases had no gene match. This CDR3 region has 14 residues. Germline loops: CDR1 SGHNT, CDR2 YYREEE (reference sequence). CDR3 amino acids: CASSPWGGFGEQYF. The CDR3 DNA follows: TGTGCCAGCAGCCCCTGGGGGGGGTTCGGCGAGCAGTACTTC. Full variable domain (remainder filled in from reference TRBV5-4 and TRBJ2-7): ETGVTQSPTHLIKTRGQQVTLRCSSQSGHNTVSWYQQALGQGPQFIFQYYREEENGRGNFPPRFSGLQFPNYSSELNVNALELDDSALYLCASSPWGGFGEQYFGPGTRLTVT.

This clone appeared a single time. Different DNA sequences within this sample yield the same CDR3. The genes are TRBV9 and TRBJ2-3; 7 bases fit TRBD2. Trimming removed 4 bases from V and 2 bases from J; junction bases left unmatched: 4. The V gene's germline CDR1 is SGDLS and CDR2 YYNGEE. The CDR3 is 14 amino acids. The CDR3 nucleotides read TGTGCCAGCAGCCCGGGGGGAACCACAGATACGCAGTATTTT. Its protein is CASSPGGTTDTQYF. The whole variable domain, filled in from reference TRBV9 and TRBJ2-3, reads DSGVTQTPKHLITATGQRVTLRCSPRSGDLSVYWYQQSLDQGLQFLIQYYNGEERAKGNILERFSAQQFPDLHSELNLSSLELGDSALYFCASSPGGTTDTQYFGPGTRLTVL.

The chain employs TRBV5-4 and TRBJ1-2, with D tentatively TRBD1 (6 bases). V was cut by 4 bases and J by 3 bases, with 19 bases left in between. This CDR3 comprises 16 residues. Per the germline V gene, CDR1 is SGHNT and CDR2 is YYREEE (reference sequence). CDR3 residues: CASSTAGGEGDYGYTF. For the CDR3, the DNA is TGTGCCAGCAGCACAGCCGGAGGGGAGGGGGACTATGGCTACACCTTC.

This chain uses TRBV15 with TRBJ2-5; TRBD1 matches at 7 bases. CDR3 length equals 15 residues. The trim removed 9 bases at V and 1 base at J, leaving 11 bases unmatched. Germline loops: CDR1 LNHNV, CDR2 YYDKDF (reference sequence). The CDR3 sequence: CATTIRDSTQETQYF. The CDR3 nucleotides read TGTGCCACGACAATAAGGGACAGCACCCAAGAGACCCAGTACTTC. The full variable domain, its missing parts supplied by reference TRBV15 and TRBJ2-5, is DAMVIQNPRYQVTQFGKPVTLSCSQTLNHNVMYWYQQKSSQAPKLLFHYYDKDFNNEADTPDNFQSRRPNTSFCFLDIRSPGLGDTAMYLCATTIRDSTQETQYFGPGTRLLVL.

The rearrangement uses TRBV15 and TRBJ1-5, with D perhaps TRBD1 (6 bases). CDR3 length: 13 residues. CDR1 is LNHNV, CDR2 YYDKDF, per germline (reference sequence). Trimming pared 1 base from V and 5 bases from J, leaving 6 bases between. The CDR3, as DNA: TGTGCCACCAGCAGAGCAGGGGATCAGCCCCAGCATTTT. Translation gives CATSRAGDQPQHF.

The CDR3 DNA sequence: TGTGCCAGCAGCTCCTACGGGACAGGGGTCGCAGATACGCAGTATTTT. This encodes CASSSYGTGVADTQYF. The chain combines TRBV9 with TRBJ2-3, with 10 bases identical to TRBD1. CDR1 SGDLS and CDR2 YYNGEE come from the germline V gene. This CDR3 comprises 16 residues. Germline trimming cut 4 bases from V and 4 bases from J; bases unmatched to any gene: 9.

The CDR3 nucleotides are TGTGCCAGCAGTCCTGCGGACATTTTGAACACTGAAGCTTTCTTT. Encoded protein: CASSPADILNTEAFF. This sequence joins TRBV27 and TRBJ1-1; maybe TRBD1 (5 bases). In germline, CDR1 is MNHEY, CDR2 SMNVEV (reference sequence). V lost 5 bases to trimming and J lost 0 bases, with 13 bases between them. CDR3 length equals 15 residues.

The chain combines TRBV6-1 with TRBJ2-1; weak D call: TRBD2 (5 bases). The CDR3 contains 15 residues. Germline V lookup: CDR1 MNHNS, CDR2 SASEGT. Trimming left V 4 bases short and J 4 bases short, with 14 bases between. CDR3 nucleotides: TGTGCCAGCAGTGGCGAGCGGTCCAAATACAATGAGCAGTTCTTC. Translated, it gives CASSGERSKYNEQFF.

This chain uses TRBV6-6 with TRBJ1-5, with TRBD1 matching over 10 bases. From germline, CDR1 is MNHNY and CDR2 SVGAGI (reference sequence). The CDR3 consists of 15 residues. With 7 bases clipped from V and 2 bases from J, the junction kept 5 bases outside the gene matches. Here the CDR3 DNA reads TGTGCCAGCACCAGGGACAGGGGAGGCAATCAGCCCCAGCATTTT. It translates to CASTRDRGGNQPQHF.